A single sample gave rise to the 7 T cell receptor beta chains below, sequenced in a study of post-analysis software for immune sequencing data. Carried by the TCR beta cDNA libraries were unique molecular identifiers. Using its own MiXCR run on the PCR reads, TCRdb lists one record per CDR3 protein. This table has 740,000 or so distinct CDR3 sequences, under 70% appearing once. Study-wide points: Relative to controls, patients had a handful of TRBV segments at higher frequency, with TRBV5-6, TRBV5-1 and TRBV20-1 among these.

What these receptors recognize is not known. Sequenced input: blood. These receptors originate from a girl aged 5 to 17 with multiple sclerosis.

The V gene is TRBV4-2, the J gene TRBJ1-2; maybe TRBD1 (5 bases). V lost 0 bases and J 2 bases, leaving 7 bases between the germline ends. Germline V gene data show CDR1 as LGHNA and CDR2 as YNFKEQ. The CDR3 extends over 14 amino acids. Here the CDR3 reads CASSQEDMNYGYTF. The CDR3 nucleotides are TGTGCCAGCAGCCAAGAGGACATGAACTATGGCTACACCTTC.

The sample holds one count of this clonotype. The V and J genes are TRBV20-1 and TRBJ2-1; D is perhaps TRBD2 (6 bases). The CDR3 is 15 residues long. V was shortened by 0 bases and J by 4 bases, with 13 bases between the two germline ends. Germline-derived CDR1 and CDR2 are DFQATT and SNEGSKA (reference sequence). The CDR3 DNA reads as TGCAGTGCTAGAGAAGGCAGCGGGTATTACAATGAGCAGTTCTTC. It codes for CSAREGSGYYNEQFF.

This clonotype was recorded at least ten times. The chain is built from TRBV28 and TRBJ2-7; tentatively, D is TRBD1 or TRBD2 (5 bases each). Germline V lookup: CDR1 MDHEN, CDR2 SYDVKM. This CDR3 is built from 15 residues. Trimming removed 4 bases at V and 4 bases at J, with 17 bases between. The CDR3 coding sequence is TGTGCCAGCAGTTCCCCCAGCTGGGACCTTTACGAGCAGTACTTC. This encodes CASSSPSWDLYEQYF.

The chain joins TRBV9 to TRBJ2-1; D gene ambiguous. The CDR3 is 16 amino acids. Germline V gene data show CDR1 as SGDLS and CDR2 as YYNGEE. Trimming took off 3 bases at V and 0 bases at J, with 13 bases between the two ends. CDR3 in amino acids: CASSDIPRSSYNEQFF. The CDR3 DNA reads TGTGCCAGCAGCGACATTCCTAGGAGCTCCTACAATGAGCAGTTCTTC. The full variable domain, completed using reference TRBV9 and TRBJ2-1, is DSGVTQTPKHLITATGQRVTLRCSPRSGDLSVYWYQQSLDQGLQFLIQYYNGEERAKGNILERFSAQQFPDLHSELNLSSLELGDSALYFCASSDIPRSSYNEQFFGPGTRLTVL.

This chain joins TRBV3-1 and TRBJ2-4; tentatively, D is TRBD1 or TRBD2 (5 bases each). The CDR3 extends over 16 amino acids. Germline V gives CDR1 LGHDT, CDR2 YNNKEL (reference sequence). The V end lost 8 bases, the J end lost 0 bases, and 17 bases lay between the germline ends. The CDR3 loop reads CASGLAGTGAKNIQYF. In DNA form, the CDR3 reads TGTGCCAGCGGGCTCGCTGGGACGGGAGCCAAAAACATTCAGTACTTC.

The chain links TRBV5-1 to TRBJ2-3, with D perhaps TRBD2 (6 bases). V lost 4 bases and J lost 10, with 13 bases in between. Germline assignment: CDR1 SGHRS and CDR2 YFSETQ. The CDR3 covers 12 residues. The CDR3 nucleotides read TGCGCCAGCAGCCTCGGCCGGAGGGCGCAGTATTTT. It encodes CASSLGRRAQYF.

The rearrangement uses TRBV9 and TRBJ2-5, with D perhaps matching TRBD1 (6 bases). The germline gives CDR1 SGDLS, CDR2 YYNGEE. The CDR3 covers 15 residues. V was trimmed by 1 base and J by 4 bases, leaving 14 bases between them. The CDR3 nucleotides read TGTGCCAGCAGCGTAATGCAGGGACAATTAGAGACCCAGTACTTC. This codes for CASSVMQGQLETQYF.